This T cell receptor beta chain is from a study of T cell changes during pregnancy in multiple sclerosis. Sequencing used immunoSEQ multiplex PCR; TCRdb keeps in-frame clones, though not all of them. The data show some 90,000 clones, 91% seen once. The receptor was isolated from a female donor in good health, enrolled as a control in a pregnancy study. The source material was peripheral blood, sampled after pregnancy.

The CDR3: CAISDLNEQFF. Here the CDR3 DNA reads TGTGCCATCAGTGACCTCAATGAGCAGTTCTTC. V gene TRBV10-3 combines with J gene TRBJ2-1, with no clear D. Germline V gene sequence: CDR1 ENHRY, CDR2 SYGVKD. CDR3 length: 11 amino acids. Between the trimmed V and J ends, which lost 3 bases and 6 bases, there was a span of 3 bases.